The present T cell receptor beta chain was sequenced within a study of blood T cell repertoires in COVID-19. On the study more broadly: T cells, B-cell-depleted T cells, or PBMCs supplied cDNA or gDNA.

Per germline, CDR1 SGDLS and CDR2 YYNGEE. With V trimmed by 0 bases and J by 7 bases, 5 bases remained unmatched. The length of the CDR3 is 14 residues. Sequencing used immunoSEQ multiplex PCR; TCRdb keeps in-frame clones, though not all of them. The repertoire holds 200,000 to 250,000 clones, 75% to 90% seen once, with more than 5% in the top ten. This sequence joins TRBV9 and TRBJ2-5; 8 nucleotides agree with TRBD2. This receptor was taken from a woman younger than 45 with acute COVID-19. Material for sequencing was PBMCs or T cells enriched from blood (not recorded which). CDR3 sequence reads: CASSVESGGGTQYF. The CDR3 DNA reads TGTGCCAGCAGCGTAGAGTCGGGAGGGGGGACCCAGTACTTC.